This TCR beta chain originates from a study of blood T cell repertoires in COVID-19. CDR3 length: 14 residues. Trimming removed 5 bases from V and 3 bases from J, with 14 bases in between. Germline V gene data show CDR1 as SGHTA and CDR2 as FQGNSA. This clone has only one observation. Sequenced by immunoSEQ multiplex PCR; TCRdb stores in-frame clones only, minus some. This repertoire shows 350,000 to 450,000 clones, over 80% found once; its top ten account for approximately 5%. Cohort placement rested on clinical history that participants reported themselves. The sequence came from a woman aged 45-59 years who had recovered from COVID-19. Material for sequencing was PBMCs or T cells enriched from blood (not recorded which). The V gene is TRBV7-2, the J gene TRBJ2-7, with a weak D call TRBD1 (6 bases). The CDR3 DNA reads as TGTGCCAGCAGCACCGGAACAGGGTACTACGAGCAGTACTTC. The encoded protein is CASSTGTGYYEQYF.